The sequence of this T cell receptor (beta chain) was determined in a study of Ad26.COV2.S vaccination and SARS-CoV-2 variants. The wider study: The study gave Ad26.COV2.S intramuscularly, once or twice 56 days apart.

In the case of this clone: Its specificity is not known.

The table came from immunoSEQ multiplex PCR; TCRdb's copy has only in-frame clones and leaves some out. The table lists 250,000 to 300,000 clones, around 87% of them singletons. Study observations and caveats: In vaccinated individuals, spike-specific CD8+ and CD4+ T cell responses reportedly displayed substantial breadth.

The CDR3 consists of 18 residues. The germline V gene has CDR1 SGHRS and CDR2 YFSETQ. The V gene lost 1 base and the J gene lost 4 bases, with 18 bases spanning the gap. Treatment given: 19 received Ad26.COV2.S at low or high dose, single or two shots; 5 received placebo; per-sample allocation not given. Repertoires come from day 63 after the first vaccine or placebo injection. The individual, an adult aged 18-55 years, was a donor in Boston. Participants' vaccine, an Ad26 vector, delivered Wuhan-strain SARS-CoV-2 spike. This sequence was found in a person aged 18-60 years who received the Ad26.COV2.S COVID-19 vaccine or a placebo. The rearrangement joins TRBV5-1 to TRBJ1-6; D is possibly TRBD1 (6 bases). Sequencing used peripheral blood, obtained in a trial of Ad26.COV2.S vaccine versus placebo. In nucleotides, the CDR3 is TGCGCCAGCAGCTTGCAGGGGACAACGAGTAAATATAATTCACCCCTCCACTTT. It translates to CASSLQGTTSKYNSPLHF.